These 27 T cell receptor beta chains share one sample of origin, sequenced in a study of OX40 agonist ivuxolimab in advanced cancers. The library relied on the immunoSEQ multiplex PCR assay. TCRdb retrieved this table from immuneACCESS and kept in-frame rearrangements only. Not all clones are present; in checked studies, unresolved V genes account for under half, and no reason is known for the remainder. The sample has about 70,000 clones on record, roughly 92% of them singletons. The ten largest clones capture about 8.3% of the sample. The material was CD4+ or CD8+ T cells sorted from blood, obtained in a trial of the OX40 agonist ivuxolimab. These receptors were collected from an adult with an advanced solid tumor such as melanoma, head and neck, liver or kidney cancer.

The CDR3 protein is CASSQGLDRYTEAFF. DNA for the CDR3: TGCGCCAGCAGCCAAGGCCTGGACAGGTACACTGAAGCTTTCTTT. The gene calls are TRBV4-3 and TRBJ1-1; 7 bases match TRBD1. The V segment lost 1 base and the J segment 3 bases; nucleotides outside the gene matches: 5. Germline CDR1 reads LGHNA; CDR2 reads YSLEER. The CDR3 length is 15 residues.

The DNA for the CDR3 is TGTGCCAGCAGCCCCCAGCTGGGGGCAACTAATGAAAAACTGTTTTTT. Its protein product is CASSPQLGATNEKLFF. The chain is built from TRBV4-2 and TRBJ1-4; a possible D gene is TRBD1 (5 bases). This CDR3 is 16 amino acids long. CDR1 LGHNA and CDR2 YNFKEQ come from the germline V gene. The germline V and J ends were trimmed by 4 bases and 0 bases, with 12 bases remaining between them.

The chain couples TRBV5-5 to TRBJ2-1, with 8 bases identical to TRBD2. The CDR3 loop spans 15 amino acids. V trimming: 1 base; J trimming: 4 bases; junction bases outside the gene matches: 4. Germline V gives CDR1 SGHKS, CDR2 YYEKEE (reference sequence). CDR3 bases: TGTGCCAGCAGCTTGACGCAGCGGGGGTACAATGAGCAGTTCTTC. It is translated as CASSLTQRGYNEQFF.

The chain couples TRBV6-1 to TRBJ2-7, with a weak D call TRBD2 (6 bases). This CDR3 contains 13 residues. In germline, CDR1 is MNHNS, CDR2 SASEGT. V was clipped by 6 bases and J by 3 bases, with 12 bases between them. This CDR3 reads CASSGGLGYEQYF. CDR3 in DNA: TGTGCCAGCAGCGGGGGATTAGGCTACGAGCAGTACTTC.

V gene TRBV9 combines with J gene TRBJ2-3; D may correspond to TRBD1 or TRBD2 (5 bases each). CDR1 and CDR2 from the germline V gene are SGDLS and YYNGEE. Trimming shortened V by 0 bases and J by 0 bases, and 8 bases separated the two germline ends. This CDR3 region has 15 residues. CDR3 coding DNA: TGTGCCAGCAGCGTAGCGGGGCCTAGCACAGATACGCAGTATTTT. Amino acids: CASSVAGPSTDTQYF. Looking up the rest from reference TRBV9 and TRBJ2-3 gives the full variable domain: DSGVTQTPKHLITATGQRVTLRCSPRSGDLSVYWYQQSLDQGLQFLIQYYNGEERAKGNILERFSAQQFPDLHSELNLSSLELGDSALYFCASSVAGPSTDTQYFGPGTRLTVL.

The rearrangement uses TRBV12-5 and TRBJ1-3; D not resolved. The V gene's germline CDR1 is LGHNT and CDR2 FRNRAP. The CDR3 covers 14 residues. The CDR3 protein is CATFSGISGNTIYF. DNA of the CDR3: TGTGCCACATTTTCGGGCATCTCTGGAAACACCATATATTTT. Looking up the rest from reference TRBV12-5 and TRBJ1-3 gives the full variable domain: DARVTQTPRHKVTEMGQEVTMRCQPILGHNTVFWYRQTMMQGLELLAYFRNRAPLDDSGMPKDRFSAEMPDATLATLKIQPSEPRDSAVYFCATFSGISGNTIYFGEGSWLTVV.

This chain uses TRBV4-1 with TRBJ1-1; D gene uncertain. Germline-derived CDR1 and CDR2 are MGHRA and YSYEKL. The CDR3 sequence is 15 residues long. V lost 4 bases to trimming and J lost 0 bases, with 12 bases between them. The CDR3 here is CASSPSSGMNTEAFF. CDR3 sequence (DNA): TGCGCCAGCAGCCCCTCGAGTGGGATGAACACTGAAGCTTTCTTT.

The rearrangement joins TRBV11-3 to TRBJ1-1; 12 nucleotides agree with TRBD1. Germline V lookup: CDR1 SGHNT, CDR2 YENEEA. With 5 bases clipped from V and 3 bases from J, the junction kept 10 bases outside the gene matches. This CDR3 is 17 amino acids long. Written as DNA, the CDR3 is TGTGCCAGCAGCACGCCCCGGGACAGGGGGCGGGACACTGAAGCTTTCTTT. It encodes CASSTPRDRGRDTEAFF.

This clone was seen only a few times. The J gene is TRBJ1-6, the V gene TRBV2; D is unresolved. The V gene lost 7 bases and the J gene lost 0 bases, with 7 bases spanning the gap. Looked up from germline, CDR1 is SNHLY and CDR2 is FYNNEI. This CDR3 is 14 amino acids long. The CDR3 coding sequence is TGTGCCAGCAAACCTGACTCCTATAATTCACCCCTCCACTTT. Translating gives CASKPDSYNSPLHF.

The chain joins TRBV30 to TRBJ1-4; perhaps TRBD1 as D (6 bases). From germline, CDR1 is GTSNPN and CDR2 SVGIG (reference sequence). V lost 0 bases and J 10 bases, leaving 15 bases between the germline ends. This CDR3 comprises 14 residues. CDR3 bases: TGTGCCTGGAGTGTTACGTCAGGGGCGGCAAAACTGTTTTTT. It codes for CAWSVTSGAAKLFF. The variable domain in full, completed from reference TRBV30 and TRBJ1-4, reads SQTIHQWPATLVQPVGSPLSLECTVEGTSNPNLYWYRQAAGRGLQLLFYSVGIGQISSEVPQNLSASRPQDRQFILSSKKLLLSDSGFYLCAWSVTSGAAKLFFGSGTQLSVL.

The chain combines TRBV2 with TRBJ1-1; TRBD1 might be the D (5 bases). CDR3 length equals 14 residues. Germline V gene lookup returns CDR1 SNHLY and CDR2 FYNNEI. The V end lost 4 bases, the J end lost 0 bases, and 9 bases lay between the germline ends. CDR3 in amino acids: CASSAGLMNTEAFF. CDR3 DNA: TGTGCCAGCAGTGCGGGGCTCATGAACACTGAAGCTTTCTTT.

V is TRBV13 and J is TRBJ2-7, with a possible D match to TRBD1 (5 bases). Trimming took 5 bases from V and 3 from J, leaving 11 bases between them. This CDR3 comprises 13 residues. Germline CDR1 PRHDT, CDR2 FYEKMQ (reference sequence). CDR3 in DNA: TGTGCCAGCAGCCGCGGACAATTCTACGAGCAGTACTTC. Its protein is CASSRGQFYEQYF.

This clone was detected only once. V is TRBV19 and J is TRBJ1-3; 10 nucleotides line up with TRBD1. With V trimmed by 4 bases and J by 0 bases, 0 bases remained unmatched. The CDR3 runs to 15 residues. Germline values: CDR1 LNHDA, CDR2 SQIVND (reference sequence). The CDR3 DNA sequence: TGTGCCAGTAGTAGGACAGGGGGCTCTGGAAACACCATATATTTT. This codes for CASSRTGGSGNTIYF.

This chain joins TRBV5-6 and TRBJ2-1; 10 bases agree with TRBD1. CDR3 length: 14 amino acids. V shed 2 bases and J 8 bases; nucleotides not matched to a gene: 4. Germline CDR1 reads SGHDT; CDR2 reads YYEEEE. The CDR3 region has the DNA TGTGCCAGCAGCTTCCGACAGGGGGCGCATGAGCAGTTCTTC. This translates into CASSFRQGAHEQFF.

The rearrangement joins TRBV4-1 to TRBJ2-7; 8 nucleotides match TRBD2. CDR3 size: 15 residues. The germline gives CDR1 MGHRA, CDR2 YSYEKL. The ends lost 5 bases at V and 0 bases at J; junction bases unmatched: 6. The CDR3 sequence is CASSFSGESSYEQYF. DNA for the CDR3: TGCGCCAGCAGCTTTAGCGGGGAGAGCTCCTACGAGCAGTACTTC.

The chain employs TRBV11-2 and TRBJ2-2; 7 bases match TRBD2. Germline CDR1 SGHAT, CDR2 FQNNGV. The CDR3 totals 13 residues. Trimming removed 6 bases from V and 11 bases from J; junction bases left unmatched: 9. The CDR3 loop reads CASSSGLAVELFF. Here the CDR3 DNA reads TGTGCCAGCAGTTCGGGGCTAGCGGTAGAGCTGTTTTTT.

The V call is TRBV27, the J call TRBJ1-6; 7 bases line up with TRBD1. Germline CDR1 and CDR2: MNHEY and SMNVEV (reference sequence). The CDR3 extends over 15 amino acids. With 4 bases clipped from V and 7 bases from J, the junction kept 7 bases outside the gene matches. This CDR3 is CASSWLEGGNSPLHF. The CDR3 DNA sequence: TGTGCCAGCAGTTGGTTGGAAGGGGGCAATTCACCCCTCCACTTT.

V gene TRBV9 combines with J gene TRBJ1-5; no firm D call. The CDR3 spans 14 residues. The V end was cut by 4 bases, the J end by 1 base, with 9 bases between. Per germline, CDR1 SGDLS and CDR2 YYNGEE. CDR3 region: CASSPGGSNQPQHF. In DNA, the CDR3 is TGTGCCAGCAGCCCGGGTGGCAGCAATCAGCCCCAGCATTTT.

This chain uses TRBV4-1 with TRBJ1-5, with 8 positions matching TRBD1. V lost 1 base, J lost 2 bases, and 4 bases stayed unmatched. The CDR3 contains 16 residues. Germline CDR1 is MGHRA and CDR2 is YSYEKL. The CDR3 DNA reads TGCGCCAGCAGCCAAGCGGGACAGGAAGGCAATCAGCCCCAGCATTTT. This gives the protein CASSQAGQEGNQPQHF.

The chain carries TRBV4-3 and TRBJ2-7; D is perhaps TRBD1 (7 bases). The V and J ends lost 1 base and 4 bases respectively, with 14 bases between them. Per the germline V gene, CDR1 is LGHNA and CDR2 is YSLEER. The CDR3 length is 15 residues. The CDR3 nucleotides read TGCGCCAGCAGCCAAGTCCACAGGGGAGGTTACGAGCAGTACTTC. This gives the protein CASSQVHRGGYEQYF.

The CDR3 here is CASSPRNNEQFF. CDR3 nucleotide sequence: TGTGCCAGCAGCCCCCGCAACAATGAGCAGTTCTTC. The chain combines TRBV11-3 with TRBJ2-1; the D is unclear. The CDR3 length is 12 residues. CDR1 and CDR2 from the germline V gene are SGHNT and YENEEA. V lost 5 bases, J lost 5 bases, and 7 bases lay in between.

A note on this clone: The junction shows a germline mismatch at one end, possibly a read error. This chain joins TRBV6-6 and TRBJ2-3; 11 bases map to TRBD2. This CDR3 comprises 15 residues. Germline assignment: CDR1 MNHNY and CDR2 SVGAGI (reference sequence). The CDR3 is CASSLAGGLGDAQYF. In nucleotides, the CDR3 is TGTGCCAGCAGTTTAGCGGGGGGGCTAGGAGATGCGCAGTATTTT.

V gene TRBV9 combines with J gene TRBJ2-7, with D perhaps matching TRBD1 (6 bases). Trimming shortened V by 3 bases and J by 3 bases, and 13 bases separated the two germline ends. The CDR3 is 14 amino acids. CDR1 is SGDLS and CDR2 is YYNGEE in the germline V gene. The CDR3 DNA is TGTGCCAGCAGCGCAGGGACATTCGTCTACGAGCAGTACTTC. It encodes CASSAGTFVYEQYF.

This rearrangement joins TRBV7-9 to TRBJ1-5, with no clear D. V was trimmed by 1 base and J by 5 bases, leaving 24 bases between them. The CDR3 extends over 19 amino acids. Germline V gene sequence: CDR1 SEHNR, CDR2 FQNEAQ (reference sequence). For the CDR3, the DNA is TGTGCCAGCAGCTTAGATTCTAGCGTAAATAGGTTAAGGGATCAGCCCCAGCATTTT. Amino acids: CASSLDSSVNRLRDQPQHF.

V is TRBV4-1 and J is TRBJ2-1; 15 positions match TRBD2. This CDR3 comprises 19 residues. The ends lost 2 bases at V and 6 bases at J; junction bases unmatched: 11. From germline, CDR1 is MGHRA and CDR2 YSYEKL. CDR3 coding DNA: TGCGCCAGCAGCCAATTCATGGGACTAGCGGGGGGCTGGGGCAATGAGCAGTTCTTC. Its protein product is CASSQFMGLAGGWGNEQFF.

The CDR3: CASSRLGLAGAYNEQFF. CDR3 coding DNA: TGTGCCAGCAGCCGTTTAGGACTAGCGGGGGCCTACAATGAGCAGTTCTTC. The chain recombines TRBV7-9 with TRBJ2-1; the match to TRBD2 covers 13 bases. The CDR3 is 17 amino acids. Germline CDR1 reads SEHNR; CDR2 reads FQNEAQ (reference sequence). V shed 5 bases, J shed 2 bases, and the junction held 6 bases outside the gene matches.

V and J are TRBV27 and TRBJ2-7; maybe TRBD1 (5 bases). CDR1 and CDR2 (germline): MNHEY, SMNVEV (reference sequence). The ends were cut back, 2 bases at V and 5 bases at J, with 13 bases in the middle. The CDR3 length is 14 residues. The CDR3 loop is CASSLLGPADEQYF. Written as DNA, the CDR3 is TGTGCCAGCAGTTTACTGGGGCCGGCGGACGAGCAGTACTTC.